This T cell receptor (beta chain) is drawn from a study of T cells in Graves' hyperthyroidism and ophthalmopathy. Study results and limitations: Prediction of ophthalmopathy progression came a median approximately 6.6 months pre-onset.

V was clipped by 6 bases and J by 4 bases; unmatched bases: 7. Looked up from germline, CDR1 is MDHEN and CDR2 is SYDVKM. This CDR3 region has 14 residues. In this sample, this clonotype turned up many times. Antigen unknown. Using RNA transcripts as the source, TCR beta CDR3 regions were amplified. TCR CDR3 regions were first amplified by RT-PCR with HTBI primers. Via MiXCR, TCRdb re-called the multiplex PCR reads, giving one row per CDR3 protein. The profile covers about 380,000 distinct CDR3 sequences, with about 13% appearing a single time and less than 25% taken by the ten largest. The gene calls are TRBV28 and TRBJ2-7; 9 nucleotides match TRBD1. The sequence came from a young man with Graves' hyperthyroidism that later progressed to Graves' ophthalmopathy. The sample taken for sequencing was blood. The CDR3 sequence is CASRGQGRGYEQYF. CDR3 nucleotide sequence: TGTGCCAGCAGGGGACAGGGTAGGGGATACGAGCAGTACTTC.